These 13 T cell receptor beta chains came from one sample sequenced in a study of blood T cell repertoires in COVID-19. Using immunoSEQ multiplex PCR, the repertoire was profiled, and TCRdb retains in-frame clones only, with some absent. Here the sample spans 200,000 to 300,000 clones, about 87% being singletons. Source material: PBMCs or T cells enriched from blood (not recorded which). The receptors stem from a woman aged 40 to 50 who had been exposed to COVID-19.

The chain combines TRBV7-8 with TRBJ1-2; 9 positions match TRBD1. This CDR3 has 18 amino acids. J gave up 3 bases and V 0 bases, and 11 bases lay outside the gene matches. Germline V gives CDR1 SGHVS, CDR2 FQNEAQ. Here the CDR3 reads CASSLAEVGGQGDYGYTF. The CDR3 DNA sequence: TGTGCCAGCAGCTTAGCTGAGGTCGGGGGACAGGGCGACTATGGCTACACCTTC. Looking up the rest from reference TRBV7-8 and TRBJ1-2 gives the full variable domain: GAGVSQSPRYKVAKRGQDVALRCDPISGHVSLFWYQQALGQGPEFLTYFQNEAQLDKSGLPSDRFFAERPEGSVSTLKIQRTQQEDSAVYLCASSLAEVGGQGDYGYTFGSGTRLTVV.

This clone was observed once. The V and J genes are TRBV30 and TRBJ1-6; 9 bases match TRBD1. The CDR3 runs to 13 residues. V trimming: 5 bases; J trimming: 10 bases; junction bases outside the gene matches: 6. Germline CDR1 reads GTSNPN; CDR2 reads SVGIG (reference sequence). The CDR3 loop reads CAWETGGRSPLHF. The DNA for the CDR3 is TGTGCCTGGGAAACAGGGGGCCGATCACCCCTCCACTTT. Looking up the rest from reference TRBV30 and TRBJ1-6 gives the full variable domain: SQTIHQWPATLVQPVGSPLSLECTVEGTSNPNLYWYRQAAGRGLQLLFYSVGIGQISSEVPQNLSASRPQDRQFILSSKKLLLSDSGFYLCAWETGGRSPLHFGNGTRLTVT.

The rearrangement links TRBV10-3 to TRBJ1-2; 9 nucleotides line up with TRBD1. V trimming: 2 bases; J trimming: 4 bases; junction bases outside the gene matches: 5. Germline-derived CDR1 and CDR2 are ENHRY and SYGVKD. The CDR3 has 15 amino acids. CDR3 residues: CAISETGGETYGYTF. The CDR3 coding sequence is TGTGCCATCAGTGAGACAGGGGGCGAAACCTATGGCTACACCTTC.

This clone was counted once. CDR3 nucleotide sequence: TGTGCCAGCAGCCTGACGGGTGGTCTCAACACTGAAGCTTTCTTT. Encoded protein: CASSLTGGLNTEAFF. The rearrangement uses TRBV7-3 and TRBJ1-1; no definite D call. This CDR3 is 15 amino acids long. Per the germline V gene, CDR1 is SGHTA and CDR2 is FQGTGA. V was clipped by 5 bases and J by 2 bases, with 15 bases between them.

This clone was recorded only once. The CDR3 DNA reads as TGTGCCAGCGGAAGATTGGATGTGGGACAGTTTGCCTACACCTTC. It encodes CASGRLDVGQFAYTF. The genes are TRBV6-5 and TRBJ1-2, with TRBD1 matching over 7 bases. J gave up 10 bases and V 8 bases, and 19 bases lay outside the gene matches. There are 15 residues in the CDR3. Germline loops: CDR1 MNHEY, CDR2 SVGAGI.

The chain recombines TRBV7-2 with TRBJ2-7; D gene uncertain. CDR1 SGHTA and CDR2 FQGNSA come from the germline V gene. Trimming took off 2 bases at V and 3 bases at J, with 14 bases between the two ends. This CDR3 region has 15 residues. DNA of the CDR3: TGTGCCAGCAGCTTATCGGTTAGAAAGAACTACGAGCAGTACTTC. Its protein is CASSLSVRKNYEQYF.

The rearrangement links TRBV7-6 to TRBJ1-3, with no clear D. Trimming removed 0 bases at V and 2 bases at J, with 8 bases between. Germline CDR1 SGHVS, CDR2 FNYEAQ. The CDR3 is 15 residues long. This CDR3 reads CASSLAESPGNTIYF. CDR3 bases: TGTGCCAGCAGCTTAGCGGAGTCCCCTGGAAACACCATATATTTT.

The chain links TRBV30 to TRBJ2-7, with D tentatively TRBD2 (5 bases). The V end was cut by 5 bases, the J end by 3 bases, with 8 bases between. CDR1 and CDR2 (germline): GTSNPN, SVGIG (reference sequence). The length of the CDR3 is 11 residues. The CDR3 reads CAWSRGYEQYV. The CDR3 DNA sequence: TGTGCCTGGTCTCGGGGCTACGAGCAGTACGTC.

The V and J genes are TRBV28 and TRBJ2-7; D might be TRBD1 (6 bases). The germline CDR1 and CDR2 sequences are MDHEN and SYDVKM. The V gene lost 4 bases and the J gene lost 1 base, with 17 bases spanning the gap. The CDR3 length is 16 residues. DNA of the CDR3: TGTGCCAGCAGTTCCAACCCCAGGGGCCGGTCCTACGAGCAGTACTTC. Amino acids: CASSSNPRGRSYEQYF.

The rearrangement joins TRBV2 to TRBJ2-7, with 11 bases lining up with TRBD1. The germline V gene has CDR1 SNHLY and CDR2 FYNNEI. The CDR3 is 14 amino acids. The V segment lost 8 bases and the J segment 2 bases; nucleotides outside the gene matches: 5. The CDR3 reads CASYRDRGTYEQYF. DNA of the CDR3: TGTGCCAGCTACCGGGACAGGGGGACCTACGAGCAGTACTTC.

This chain links TRBV4-2 with TRBJ2-7, with TRBD2 identical over 9 bases. This CDR3 spans 16 amino acids. Germline loops: CDR1 LGHNA, CDR2 YNFKEQ. The trim removed 0 bases at V and 0 bases at J, leaving 3 bases unmatched. CDR3 loop: CASSQEETSGSYEQYV. CDR3 DNA: TGTGCCAGCAGCCAAGAGGAGACTAGCGGCTCCTACGAGCAGTACGTC.

This chain joins TRBV12-5 and TRBJ2-1; D uncertain. The V end was cut by 1 base, the J end by 4 bases, with 5 bases between. The length of the CDR3 is 13 residues. Germline V lookup: CDR1 LGHNT, CDR2 FRNRAP. In DNA form, the CDR3 reads TGTGCTAGTGGTTTGGCCAGGTACAATGAGCAGTTCTTC. Its protein is CASGLARYNEQFF.

This clone was counted many times. The rearrangement links TRBV9 to TRBJ1-2; the D gene is possibly TRBD1 (6 bases). Germline-derived CDR1 and CDR2 are SGDLS and YYNGEE. Between the trimmed V and J ends, which lost 4 bases and 7 bases, there was a span of 11 bases. The CDR3 contains 12 residues. CDR3 in DNA: TGTGCCAGCAGCCGAGACAGGATTGGCTACACCTTC. The encoded protein is CASSRDRIGYTF.